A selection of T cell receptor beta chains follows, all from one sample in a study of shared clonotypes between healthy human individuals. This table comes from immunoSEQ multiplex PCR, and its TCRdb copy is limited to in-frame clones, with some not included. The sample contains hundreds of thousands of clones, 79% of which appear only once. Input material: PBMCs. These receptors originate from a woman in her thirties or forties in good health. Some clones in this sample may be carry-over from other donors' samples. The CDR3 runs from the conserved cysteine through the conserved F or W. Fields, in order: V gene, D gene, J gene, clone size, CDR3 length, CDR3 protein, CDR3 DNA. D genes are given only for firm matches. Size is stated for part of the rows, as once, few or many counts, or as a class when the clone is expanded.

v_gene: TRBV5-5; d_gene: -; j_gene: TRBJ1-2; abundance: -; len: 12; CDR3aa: CASGQMNYGYTF; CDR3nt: TGTGCCAGCGGGCAGATGAACTATGGCTACACCTTC
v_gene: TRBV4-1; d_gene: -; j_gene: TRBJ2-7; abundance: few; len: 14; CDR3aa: CASSLYVQGWEQYF; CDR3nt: TGCGCCAGCAGCCTATACGTCCAGGGGTGGGAGCAGTACTTC
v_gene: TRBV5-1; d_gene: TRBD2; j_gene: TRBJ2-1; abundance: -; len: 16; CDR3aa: CASSLRTSASYNEQFF; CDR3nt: TGCGCCAGCAGCCTACGGACTAGCGCCTCCTACAATGAGCAGTTCTTC
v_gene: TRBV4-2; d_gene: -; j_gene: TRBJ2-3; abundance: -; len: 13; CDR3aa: CASSQGAVDTQYF; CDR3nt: TGTGCCAGCAGCCAAGGAGCTGTAGATACGCAGTATTTT
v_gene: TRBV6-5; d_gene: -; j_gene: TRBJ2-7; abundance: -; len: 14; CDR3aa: CASSTGPLSYEQYF; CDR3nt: TGTGCCAGCAGCACCGGGCCCCTTTCCTACGAGCAGTACTTC
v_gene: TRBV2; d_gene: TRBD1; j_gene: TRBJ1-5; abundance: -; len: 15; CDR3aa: CASNEQGDSNQPQHF; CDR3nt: TGTGCCAGCAATGAACAGGGGGATAGCAATCAGCCCCAGCATTTT
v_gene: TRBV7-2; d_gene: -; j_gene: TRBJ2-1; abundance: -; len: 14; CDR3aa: CASSPSGNNNEQFF; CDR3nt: TGTGCCAGCAGTCCGAGCGGAAACAACAATGAGCAGTTCTTC
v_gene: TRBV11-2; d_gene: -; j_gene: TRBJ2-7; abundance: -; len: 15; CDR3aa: CASSTGQSLSYEQYF; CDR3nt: TGTGCCAGCAGCACGGGACAATCACTCTCCTACGAGCAGTACTTC
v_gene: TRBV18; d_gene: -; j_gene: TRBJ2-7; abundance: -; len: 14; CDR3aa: CASSLDGTPYEQYF; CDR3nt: TGTGCCAGCTCACTCGACGGGACACCCTACGAGCAGTACTTC
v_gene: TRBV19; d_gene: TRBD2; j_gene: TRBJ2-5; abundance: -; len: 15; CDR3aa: CASSIGPSGKETQYF; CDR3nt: TGTGCCAGTAGTATAGGTCCTAGCGGGAAAGAGACCCAGTACTTC
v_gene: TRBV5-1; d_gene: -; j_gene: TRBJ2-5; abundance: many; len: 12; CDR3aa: CASSFDSFTQYF; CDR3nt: TGCGCCAGCAGCTTTGACTCCTTTACCCAGTACTTC
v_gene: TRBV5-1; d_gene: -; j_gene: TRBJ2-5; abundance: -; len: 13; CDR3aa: CASYPGSGETQYF; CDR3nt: TGCGCCAGTTATCCAGGGTCTGGGGAGACCCAGTACTTC
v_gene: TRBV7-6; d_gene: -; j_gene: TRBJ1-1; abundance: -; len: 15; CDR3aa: CASSSEGGGNTEAFF; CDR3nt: TGTGCCAGCAGCTCGGAGGGAGGGGGGAACACTGAAGCTTTCTTT
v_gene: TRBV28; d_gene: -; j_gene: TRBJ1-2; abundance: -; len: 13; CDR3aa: CASSSRQNYGYTF; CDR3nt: TGTGCCAGCAGCTCCCGACAAAACTATGGCTACACCTTC
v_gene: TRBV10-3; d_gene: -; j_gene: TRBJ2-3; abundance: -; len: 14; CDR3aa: CAISPGRGFDTQYF; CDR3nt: TGTGCCATCAGCCCCGGTAGGGGGTTTGATACGCAGTATTTT
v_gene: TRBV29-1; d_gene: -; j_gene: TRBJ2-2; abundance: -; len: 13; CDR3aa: CSARVMGTGELFF; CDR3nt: TGCAGCGCCCGGGTTATGGGCACCGGGGAGCTGTTTTTT
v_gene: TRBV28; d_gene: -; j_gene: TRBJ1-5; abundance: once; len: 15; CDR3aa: CASSLHTSGDQPQHF; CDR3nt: TGTGCCAGCAGTTTACACACCTCAGGGGATCAGCCCCAGCATTTT
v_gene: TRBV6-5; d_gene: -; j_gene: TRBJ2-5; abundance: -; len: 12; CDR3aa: CASSRATETQYF; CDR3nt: TGTGCCAGCAGCCGAGCAACGGAGACCCAGTACTTC
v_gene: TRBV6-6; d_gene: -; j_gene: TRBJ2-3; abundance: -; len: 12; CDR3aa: CASLDSTDTQYF; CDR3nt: TGTGCCAGTTTGGACAGCACAGATACGCAGTATTTT
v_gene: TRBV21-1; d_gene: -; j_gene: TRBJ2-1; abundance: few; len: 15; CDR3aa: CASSNTGRAYNEQFF; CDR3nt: TGTGCCAGCAGCAACACCGGGAGGGCCTACAATGAGCAGTTCTTC
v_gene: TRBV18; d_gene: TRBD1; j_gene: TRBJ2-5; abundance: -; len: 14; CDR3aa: CASSGTGGQETQYF; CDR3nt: TGTGCCAGCTCAGGGACAGGGGGCCAAGAGACCCAGTACTTC
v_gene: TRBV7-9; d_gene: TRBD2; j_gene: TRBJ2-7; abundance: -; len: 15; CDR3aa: CASSWTSGRAYEQYF; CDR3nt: TGTGCCAGCAGCTGGACTAGCGGGAGGGCCTACGAGCAGTACTTC
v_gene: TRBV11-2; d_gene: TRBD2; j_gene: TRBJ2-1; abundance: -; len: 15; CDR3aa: CASSYGLAGYNEQFF; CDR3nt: TGTGCCAGCAGCTACGGACTAGCGGGATACAATGAGCAGTTCTTC